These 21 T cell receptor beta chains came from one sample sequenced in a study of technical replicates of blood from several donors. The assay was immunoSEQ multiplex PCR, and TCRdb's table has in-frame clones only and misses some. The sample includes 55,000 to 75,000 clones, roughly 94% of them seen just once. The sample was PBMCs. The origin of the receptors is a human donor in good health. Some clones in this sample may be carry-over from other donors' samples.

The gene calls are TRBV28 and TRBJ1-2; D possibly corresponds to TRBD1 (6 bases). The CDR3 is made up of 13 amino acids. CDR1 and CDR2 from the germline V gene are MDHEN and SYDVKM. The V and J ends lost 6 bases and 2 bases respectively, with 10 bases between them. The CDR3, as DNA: TGTGCCAGCAGGGAAACAGGGAACTATGGCTACACCTTC. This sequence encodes CASRETGNYGYTF.

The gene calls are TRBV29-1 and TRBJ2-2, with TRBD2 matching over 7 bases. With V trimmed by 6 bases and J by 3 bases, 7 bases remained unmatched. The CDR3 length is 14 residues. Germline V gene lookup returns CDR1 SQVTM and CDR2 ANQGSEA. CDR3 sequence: CSVLWREYTGELFF. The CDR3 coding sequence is TGCAGCGTATTATGGCGGGAGTACACCGGGGAGCTGTTTTTT.

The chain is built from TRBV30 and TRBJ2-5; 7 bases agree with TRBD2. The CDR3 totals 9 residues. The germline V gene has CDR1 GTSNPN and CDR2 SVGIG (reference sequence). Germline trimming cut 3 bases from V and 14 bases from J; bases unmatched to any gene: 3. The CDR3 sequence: CAWRETSYF. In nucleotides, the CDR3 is TGTGCCTGGAGGGAGACTAGCTACTTC.

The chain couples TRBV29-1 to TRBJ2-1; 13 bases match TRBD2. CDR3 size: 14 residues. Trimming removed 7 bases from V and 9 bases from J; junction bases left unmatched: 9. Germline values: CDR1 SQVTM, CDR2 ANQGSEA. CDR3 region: CSGGTSGGAVEQFF. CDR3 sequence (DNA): TGCAGCGGCGGAACTAGCGGGGGGGCGGTTGAGCAGTTCTTC.

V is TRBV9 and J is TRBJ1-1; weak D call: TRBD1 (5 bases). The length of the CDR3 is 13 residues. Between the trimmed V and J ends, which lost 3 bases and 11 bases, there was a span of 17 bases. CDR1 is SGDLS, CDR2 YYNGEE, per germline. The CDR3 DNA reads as TGTGCCAGCAGCGCCCAGGGTGAATATGCGGCTTTCTTT. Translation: CASSAQGEYAAFF.

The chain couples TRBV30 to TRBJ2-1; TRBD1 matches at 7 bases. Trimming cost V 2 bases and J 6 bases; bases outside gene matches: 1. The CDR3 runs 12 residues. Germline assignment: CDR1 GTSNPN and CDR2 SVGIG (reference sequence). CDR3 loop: CAWSTGVNEQFF. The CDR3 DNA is TGTGCCTGGAGTACAGGGGTCAATGAGCAGTTCTTC.

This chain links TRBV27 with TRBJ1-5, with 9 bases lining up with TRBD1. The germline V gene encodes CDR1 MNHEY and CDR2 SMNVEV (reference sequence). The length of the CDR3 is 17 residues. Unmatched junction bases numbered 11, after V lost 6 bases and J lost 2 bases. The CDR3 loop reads CASSFLRRDRGNQPQHF. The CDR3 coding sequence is TGTGCCAGCAGCTTTTTGCGCCGGGACAGGGGCAATCAGCCCCAGCATTTT.

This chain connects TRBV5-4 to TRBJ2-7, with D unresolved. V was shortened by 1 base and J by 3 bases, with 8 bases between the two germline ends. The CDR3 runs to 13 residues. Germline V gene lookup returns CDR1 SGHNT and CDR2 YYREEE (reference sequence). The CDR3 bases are TGTGCCAGCAGCTTGTGGGCCGACTACGAGCAGTACTTC. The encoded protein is CASSLWADYEQYF.

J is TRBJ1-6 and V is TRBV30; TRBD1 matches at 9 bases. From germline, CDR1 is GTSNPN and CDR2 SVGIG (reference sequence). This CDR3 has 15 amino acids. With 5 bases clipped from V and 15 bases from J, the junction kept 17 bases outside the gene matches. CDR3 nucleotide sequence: TGTGCCTGGGACCCGGGACAGGGAGAACAGGGGGTCCTCCACTTT. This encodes CAWDPGQGEQGVLHF. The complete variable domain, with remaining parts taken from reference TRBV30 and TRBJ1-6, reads SQTIHQWPATLVQPVGSPLSLECTVEGTSNPNLYWYRQAAGRGLQLLFYSVGIGQISSEVPQNLSASRPQDRQFILSSKKLLLSDSGFYLCAWDPGQGEQGVLHFGNGTRLTVT.

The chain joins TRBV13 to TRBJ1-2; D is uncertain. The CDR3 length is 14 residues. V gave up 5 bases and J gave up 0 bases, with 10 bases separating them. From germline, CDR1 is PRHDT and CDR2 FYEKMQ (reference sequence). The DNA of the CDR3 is TGTGCCAGCAGCGTTCGGCGGTCTAACTATGGCTACACCTTC. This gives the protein CASSVRRSNYGYTF.

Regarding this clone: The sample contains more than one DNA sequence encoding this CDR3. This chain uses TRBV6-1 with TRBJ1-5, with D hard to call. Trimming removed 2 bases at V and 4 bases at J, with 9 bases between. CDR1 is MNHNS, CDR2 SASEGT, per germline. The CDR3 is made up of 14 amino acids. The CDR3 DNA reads TGTGCCAGCAGTGAATCAGGAGGGAATCAGCCCCAGCATTTT. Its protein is CASSESGGNQPQHF.

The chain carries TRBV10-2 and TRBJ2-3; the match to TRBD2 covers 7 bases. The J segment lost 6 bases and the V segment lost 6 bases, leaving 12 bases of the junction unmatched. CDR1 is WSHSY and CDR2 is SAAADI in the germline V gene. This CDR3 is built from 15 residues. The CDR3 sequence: CASSISGARGDTQYF. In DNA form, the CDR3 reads TGCGCCAGCAGCATAAGCGGGGCCCGCGGGGATACGCAGTATTTT.

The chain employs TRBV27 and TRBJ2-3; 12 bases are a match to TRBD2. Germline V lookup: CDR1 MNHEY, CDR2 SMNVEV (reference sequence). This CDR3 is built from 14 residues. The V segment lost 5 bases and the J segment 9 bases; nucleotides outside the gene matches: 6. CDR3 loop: CASSLYGLAGTQYF. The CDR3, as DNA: TGTGCCAGCAGTCTATACGGACTAGCGGGGACGCAGTATTTT.

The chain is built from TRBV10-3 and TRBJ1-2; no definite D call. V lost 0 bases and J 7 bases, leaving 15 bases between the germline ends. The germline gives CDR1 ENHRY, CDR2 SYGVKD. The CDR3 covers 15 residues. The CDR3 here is CAISESTSRGRGYTF. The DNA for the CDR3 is TGTGCCATCAGTGAGTCGACCTCACGTGGGCGTGGCTACACCTTC.

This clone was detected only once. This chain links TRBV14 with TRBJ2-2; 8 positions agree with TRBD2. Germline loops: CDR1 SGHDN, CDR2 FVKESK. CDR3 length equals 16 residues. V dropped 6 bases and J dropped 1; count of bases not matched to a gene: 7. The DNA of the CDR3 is TGTGCCAGCAGGGTCCGTGGGACTAGGAACACCGGGGAGCTGTTTTTT. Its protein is CASRVRGTRNTGELFF.

The CDR3 DNA follows: TGTGCCAGCAGTCCCGGGACTAGCGGGGGGACCCCTAGCACAGATACGCAGTATTTT. Amino acids: CASSPGTSGGTPSTDTQYF. This rearrangement joins TRBV7-3 to TRBJ2-3, with 15 bases fitting TRBD2. Trimming took 6 bases from V and 0 from J; bases not matched to a gene: 10. Germline V gene lookup returns CDR1 SGHTA and CDR2 FQGTGA. The CDR3 contains 19 residues.

CDR3 region: CASSFPETSSYEQFF. The CDR3 region has the DNA TGTGCCAGCAGCTTTCCGGAGACTAGTTCCTATGAGCAGTTCTTC. The rearrangement uses TRBV5-5 and TRBJ2-1; the D gene is possibly TRBD2 (6 bases). Germline loops: CDR1 SGHKS, CDR2 YYEKEE (reference sequence). V lost 2 bases, J lost 8 bases, and 17 bases lay in between. The CDR3 spans 15 residues. Drawing the rest from reference TRBV5-5 and TRBJ2-1, the complete variable domain is DAGVTQSPTHLIKTRGQQVTLRCSPISGHKSVSWYQQVLGQGPQFIFQYYEKEERGRGNFPDRFSARQFPNYSSELNVNALLLGDSALYLCASSFPETSSYEQFFGPGTRLTVL.

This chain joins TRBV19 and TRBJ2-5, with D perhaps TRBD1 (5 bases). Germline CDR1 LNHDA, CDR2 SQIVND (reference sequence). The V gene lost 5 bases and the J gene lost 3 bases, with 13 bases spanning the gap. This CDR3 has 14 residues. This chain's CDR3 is CASSPRGREETQYF. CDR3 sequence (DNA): TGTGCCAGTAGTCCCCGCGGCAGGGAAGAGACCCAGTACTTC.

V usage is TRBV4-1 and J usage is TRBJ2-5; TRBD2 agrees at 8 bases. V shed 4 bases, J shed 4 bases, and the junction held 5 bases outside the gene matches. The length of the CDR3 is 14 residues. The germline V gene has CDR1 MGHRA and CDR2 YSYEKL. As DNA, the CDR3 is TGCGCCAGCAGCCTCGGACTAGCAAGAGAGACCCAGTACTTC. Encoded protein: CASSLGLARETQYF.

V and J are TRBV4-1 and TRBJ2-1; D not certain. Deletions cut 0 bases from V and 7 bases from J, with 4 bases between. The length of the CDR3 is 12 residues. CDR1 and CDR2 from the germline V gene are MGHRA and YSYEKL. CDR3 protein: CASSQDQNEQFF. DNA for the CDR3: TGCGCCAGCAGCCAAGACCAGAATGAGCAGTTCTTC.

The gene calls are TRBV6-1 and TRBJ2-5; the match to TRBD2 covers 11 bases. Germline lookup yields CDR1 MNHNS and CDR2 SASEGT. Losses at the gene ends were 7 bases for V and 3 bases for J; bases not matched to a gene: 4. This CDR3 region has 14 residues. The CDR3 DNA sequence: TGTGCCAGCATAGCGGGGGGGCCTGAAGAGACCCAGTACTTC. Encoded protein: CASIAGGPEETQYF.